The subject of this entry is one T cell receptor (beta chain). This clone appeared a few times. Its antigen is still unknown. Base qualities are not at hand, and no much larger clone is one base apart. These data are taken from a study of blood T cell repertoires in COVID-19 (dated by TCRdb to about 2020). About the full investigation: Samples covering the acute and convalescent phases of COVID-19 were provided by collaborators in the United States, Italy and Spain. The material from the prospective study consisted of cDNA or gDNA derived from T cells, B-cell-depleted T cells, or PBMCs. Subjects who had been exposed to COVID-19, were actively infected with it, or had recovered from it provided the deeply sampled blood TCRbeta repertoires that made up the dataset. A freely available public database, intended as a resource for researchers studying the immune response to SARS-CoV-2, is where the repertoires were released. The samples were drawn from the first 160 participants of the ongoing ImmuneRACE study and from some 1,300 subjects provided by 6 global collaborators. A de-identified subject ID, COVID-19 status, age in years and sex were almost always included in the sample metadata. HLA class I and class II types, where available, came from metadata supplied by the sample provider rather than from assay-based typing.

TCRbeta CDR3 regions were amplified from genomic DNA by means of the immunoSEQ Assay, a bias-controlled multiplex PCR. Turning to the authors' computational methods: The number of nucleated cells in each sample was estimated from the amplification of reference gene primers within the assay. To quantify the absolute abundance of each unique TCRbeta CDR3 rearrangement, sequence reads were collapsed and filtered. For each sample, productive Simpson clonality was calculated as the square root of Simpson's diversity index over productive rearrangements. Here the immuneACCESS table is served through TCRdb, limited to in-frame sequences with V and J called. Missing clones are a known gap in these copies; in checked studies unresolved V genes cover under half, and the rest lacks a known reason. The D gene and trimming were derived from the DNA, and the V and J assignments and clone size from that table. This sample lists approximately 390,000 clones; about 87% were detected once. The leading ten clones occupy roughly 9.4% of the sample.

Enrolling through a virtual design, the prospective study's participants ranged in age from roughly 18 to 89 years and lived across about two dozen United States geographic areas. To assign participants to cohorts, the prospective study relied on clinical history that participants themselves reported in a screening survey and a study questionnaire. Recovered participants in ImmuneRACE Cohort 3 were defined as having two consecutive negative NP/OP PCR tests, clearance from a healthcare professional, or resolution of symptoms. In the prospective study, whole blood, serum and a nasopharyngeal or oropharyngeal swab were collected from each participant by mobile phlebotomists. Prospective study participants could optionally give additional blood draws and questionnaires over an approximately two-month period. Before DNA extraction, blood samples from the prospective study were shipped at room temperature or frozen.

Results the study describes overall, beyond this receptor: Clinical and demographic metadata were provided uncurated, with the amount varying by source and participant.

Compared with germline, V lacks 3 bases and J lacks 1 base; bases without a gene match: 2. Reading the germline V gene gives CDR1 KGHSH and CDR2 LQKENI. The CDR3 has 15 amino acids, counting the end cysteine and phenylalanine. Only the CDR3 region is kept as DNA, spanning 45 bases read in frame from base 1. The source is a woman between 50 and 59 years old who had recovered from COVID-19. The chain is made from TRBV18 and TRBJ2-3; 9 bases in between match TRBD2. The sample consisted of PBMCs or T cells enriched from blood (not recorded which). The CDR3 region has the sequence CASSPSSGGTDTQYF. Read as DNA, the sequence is TGTGCCAGCTCACCGTCTAGCGGGGGCACAGATACGCAGTATTTT.